This T cell receptor beta chain originates from a study of blood T cell repertoires in COVID-19. About the research overall: Sample material is recorded as cDNA or gDNA derived from T cells, B-cell-depleted T cells, or PBMCs.

The cohort comprised adults aged roughly 18 to 95 years residing in about 25 US areas. The study assigned cohorts using participant-reported clinical history. Per the authors' pipeline: From reference gene primer amplification, estimates of nucleated cell counts were derived. Assay: immunoSEQ multiplex PCR; the TCRdb copy retains only in-frame clones and omits some. That table supplies the V and J calls and clone size; D and trimming were determined from the DNA. The sample consists of 380,000 or so clones, over 75% of them appearing once. This CDR3 is built from 18 residues. V shed 5 bases, J shed 4 bases, and the junction held 17 bases outside the gene matches. Per the germline V gene, CDR1 is PRHDT and CDR2 is FYEKMQ (reference sequence).

The chain carries TRBV13 and TRBJ2-1; 7 nucleotides match TRBD1. The specimen sequenced was PBMCs or T cells enriched from blood (not recorded which). This TCR came from a woman aged 25 to 39 with acute COVID-19. The CDR3 nucleotides read TGTGCCAGCAGCGCCCGACAGGGTGGCCTAGCCGGTTACAATGAGCAGTTCTTC. Amino acids: CASSARQGGLAGYNEQFF.